This T cell receptor (beta chain) was captured by sequencing in a study of OX40 agonist ivuxolimab in advanced cancers. TCRdb's copy holds only in-frame clones and misses some; the assay was immunoSEQ multiplex PCR. The sample has roughly 62,000 clones; approximately 90% are singletons. Germline assignment: CDR1 MNHEY and CDR2 SMNVEV (reference sequence). V lost 2 bases, J lost 4 bases, and 8 bases lay in between. The CDR3 covers 14 residues. The source was CD4+ or CD8+ T cells sorted from blood, collected in a trial of the OX40 agonist ivuxolimab. This sequence originates from an adult with an advanced solid tumor such as melanoma, head and neck, liver or kidney cancer. The rearrangement links TRBV27 to TRBJ2-2; the D is unclear. The CDR3 is CASSLARGTGELFF. The CDR3 bases are TGTGCCAGCAGTTTAGCGCGCGGCACCGGGGAGCTGTTTTTT.